One and the same sample provided the 6 T cell receptor beta chains below, sequenced in a study of human T cells and chemical hapten exposure. The time point is: patch test 2, 6 weeks after DPC sensitization. Indicated treatment: therapeutic diphenylcyclopropenone sensitization with weekly scalp DPC. TCRdb reprocessed the RACE reads via MiXCR and lists one record per CDR3 protein. The profile covers 70,000 to 95,000 distinct CDR3 sequences, with around 7% appearing a single time and 1.3% taken by the ten largest. This specimen consisted of whole blood, obtained in connection with sensitization to the hapten diphenylcyclopropenone (DPC). The origin of the receptors is a woman aged 25 to 39 with alopecia areata. Some clones in this sample may be carry-over from other donors' samples.

This clonotype was seen only a few times. The gene calls are TRBV7-6 and TRBJ1-2, with D unresolved. The germline CDR1 and CDR2 sequences are SGHVS and FNYEAQ. V lost 5 bases and J lost 6, with 16 bases in between. CDR3 length equals 14 residues. For the CDR3, the DNA is TGTGCCAGCAGCCCCCCGGGAGGGCTGAATGGCTACACCTTC. It translates to CASSPPGGLNGYTF.

This clonotype was recorded at least ten times. The V gene is TRBV3-1, the J gene TRBJ1-2; the match to TRBD1 covers 9 bases. Looked up from germline, CDR1 is LGHDT and CDR2 is YNNKEL (reference sequence). Unmatched junction bases numbered 9, after V lost 1 base and J lost 3 bases. This CDR3 region has 17 residues. The CDR3 bases are TGTGCCAGCAGCCAAGCCGGGACAGGGTGGGCCCACTATGGCTACACCTTC. This codes for CASSQAGTGWAHYGYTF.

This clonotype was seen more than once but under ten times. The chain employs TRBV5-1 and TRBJ1-1; no clear D. This CDR3 contains 14 residues. Germline V lookup: CDR1 SGHRS, CDR2 YFSETQ. The V end was cut by 0 bases, the J end by 0 bases, with 6 bases between. CDR3 sequence reads: CASSLDILNTEAFF. The DNA of the CDR3 is TGCGCCAGCAGCTTGGACATTTTGAACACTGAAGCTTTCTTT.

This clonotype was recorded at least ten times. V is TRBV7-8 and J is TRBJ1-6, with a possible D match to TRBD1 (6 bases). The CDR3 loop spans 16 amino acids. Germline-derived CDR1 and CDR2 are SGHVS and FQNEAQ. Between the trimmed V and J ends, which lost 6 bases and 4 bases, there was a span of 16 bases. The CDR3 region is CASSFQGHPYNSPLHF. CDR3 DNA sequence: TGTGCCAGCAGTTTTCAGGGACACCCTTATAATTCACCCCTCCACTTT. Using reference TRBV7-8 and TRBJ1-6 for the parts outside the CDR3, the full variable domain is GAGVSQSPRYKVAKRGQDVALRCDPISGHVSLFWYQQALGQGPEFLTYFQNEAQLDKSGLPSDRFFAERPEGSVSTLKIQRTQQEDSAVYLCASSFQGHPYNSPLHFGNGTRLTVT.

In this sample, this clonotype turned up many times. In DNA form, the CDR3 reads TGTGCCAGCAGGGGACCCGGTTTGGAAGCTTTCTTT. As protein: CASRGPGLEAFF. This chain links TRBV3-1 with TRBJ1-1, with TRBD1 as a possible D gene (5 bases). Germline-derived CDR1 and CDR2 are LGHDT and YNNKEL (reference sequence). This CDR3 region has 12 residues. V lost 6 bases, J lost 8 bases, and 13 bases lay in between.

This clonotype was found many times. This chain connects TRBV27 to TRBJ2-4; D remains ambiguous. This CDR3 spans 16 amino acids. The V end was cut by 6 bases, the J end by 3 bases, with 18 bases between. CDR1 and CDR2 from the germline V gene are MNHEY and SMNVEV (reference sequence). CDR3 nucleotide sequence: TGTGCCAGCAGCCCTCAGATTACAGATCTCAAAAACATTCAGTACTTC. This sequence encodes CASSPQITDLKNIQYF.